The TCR beta chain described here comes from a study of blood T cells in healthy people across ages. A second PCR, run for about 7 to 11 cycles, used a sample-barcoded 5' primer plus a J-beta primer mix. TCRdb recomputed calls from the 5' RACE reads with MiXCR, one row per CDR3 protein. This table has some 1.4 million distinct CDR3 sequences, about 43% appearing once. This clonotype was observed a few times. Its antigen is as yet unknown. Samples each had at least 6 micrograms of total RNA extracted. Per germline, CDR1 DFQATT and CDR2 SNEGSKA (reference sequence). V lost 7 bases, J lost 3 bases, and 3 bases stayed unmatched. CDR3 size: 13 residues. General study points: Strong correlation linked observed beta diversity and percent naive T cells. The recorded TCR beta diversity per million T cells decreased in a roughly linear manner with age. The study found more naive CD4+ cells and higher diversity in long-lived than aged donors.

This receptor was identified in a woman between 18 and 29 years old in good health. The rearrangement uses TRBV20-1 and TRBJ2-1; 10 bases match TRBD2. Sequenced sample: blood. The CDR3 reads CSERGGRYNEQFF. For the CDR3, the DNA is TGCAGTGAGCGGGGGGGCCGCTACAATGAGCAGTTCTTC.